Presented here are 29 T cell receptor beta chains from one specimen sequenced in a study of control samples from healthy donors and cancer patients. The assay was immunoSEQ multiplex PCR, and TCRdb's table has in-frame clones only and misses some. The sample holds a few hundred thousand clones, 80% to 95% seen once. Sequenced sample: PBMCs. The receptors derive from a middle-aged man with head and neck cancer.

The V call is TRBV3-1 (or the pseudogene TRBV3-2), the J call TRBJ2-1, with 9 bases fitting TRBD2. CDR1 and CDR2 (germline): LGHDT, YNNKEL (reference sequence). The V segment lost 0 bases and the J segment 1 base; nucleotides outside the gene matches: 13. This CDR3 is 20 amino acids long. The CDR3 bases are TGTGCCAGCAGCCAAGATGGGGTTGTGCGGGGGGGAGTTTCCTACAATGAGCAGTTCTTC. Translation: CASSQDGVVRGGVSYNEQFF.

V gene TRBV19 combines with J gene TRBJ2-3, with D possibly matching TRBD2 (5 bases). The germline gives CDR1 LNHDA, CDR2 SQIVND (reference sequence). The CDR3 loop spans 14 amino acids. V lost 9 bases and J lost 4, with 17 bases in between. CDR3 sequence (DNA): TGTGCCAGCCTTGGTGGAGGCGCTCCAGATACGCAGTATTTT. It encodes CASLGGGAPDTQYF.

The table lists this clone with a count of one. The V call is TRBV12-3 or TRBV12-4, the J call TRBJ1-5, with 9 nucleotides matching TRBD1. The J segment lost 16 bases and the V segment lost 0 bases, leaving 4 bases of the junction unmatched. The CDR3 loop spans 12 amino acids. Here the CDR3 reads CASSLAGQGYHF. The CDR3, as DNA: TGTGCCAGCAGTTTAGCGGGACAGGGCTATCATTTT.

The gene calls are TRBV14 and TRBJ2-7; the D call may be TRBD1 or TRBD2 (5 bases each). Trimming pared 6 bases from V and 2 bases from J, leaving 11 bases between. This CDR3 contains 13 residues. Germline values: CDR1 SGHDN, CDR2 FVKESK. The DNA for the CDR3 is TGTGCCAGCAGTCTGCGAGGGGCCTACGAGCAGTACTTC. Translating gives CASSLRGAYEQYF.

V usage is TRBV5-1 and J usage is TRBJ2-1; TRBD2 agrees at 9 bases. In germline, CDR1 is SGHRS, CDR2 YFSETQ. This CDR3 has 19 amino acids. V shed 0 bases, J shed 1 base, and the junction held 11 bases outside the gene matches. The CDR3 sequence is CASSLEASGAGGSYNEQFF. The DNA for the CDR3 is TGCGCCAGCAGCTTGGAAGCTAGCGGGGCAGGGGGATCCTACAATGAGCAGTTCTTC.

The CDR3 is CASSLWASGTDTQYF. The DNA of the CDR3 is TGCGCCAGCAGCTTGTGGGCTAGCGGCACAGATACGCAGTATTTT. The chain uses TRBV5-1 and TRBJ2-3, with D perhaps matching TRBD2 (6 bases). Per germline, CDR1 SGHRS and CDR2 YFSETQ. The CDR3 spans 15 residues. The V gene lost 1 base and the J gene lost 1 base, with 10 bases spanning the gap. Supplemented by reference TRBV5-1 and TRBJ2-3, the full variable domain reads KAGVTQTPRYLIKTRGQQVTLSCSPISGHRSVSWYQQTPGQGLQFLFEYFSETQRNKGNFPGRFSGRQFSNSRSEMNVSTLELGDSALYLCASSLWASGTDTQYFGPGTRLTVL.

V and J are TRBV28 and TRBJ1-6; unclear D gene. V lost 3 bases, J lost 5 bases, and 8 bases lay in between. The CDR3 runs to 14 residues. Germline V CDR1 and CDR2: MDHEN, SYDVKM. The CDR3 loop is CASSLAVHNSPLHF. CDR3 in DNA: TGTGCCAGCAGTTTGGCAGTTCATAATTCACCCCTCCACTTT.

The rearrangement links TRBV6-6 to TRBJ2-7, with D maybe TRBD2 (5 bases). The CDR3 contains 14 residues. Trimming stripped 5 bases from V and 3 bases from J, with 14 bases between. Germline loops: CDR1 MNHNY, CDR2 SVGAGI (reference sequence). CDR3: CASSPRGQVYEQYF. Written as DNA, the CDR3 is TGTGCCAGCAGTCCCCGGGGTCAGGTCTACGAGCAGTACTTC.

The CDR3 bases are TGTGCCAGCACCCCTCGACAGGGGATGGGGGCAAGGACTGAAGCTTTCTTT. It yields the protein CASTPRQGMGARTEAFF. The chain carries TRBV6-2 or TRBV6-3 and TRBJ1-1; 8 bases map to TRBD1. The CDR3 is 17 amino acids. Germline V lookup: CDR1 MNHEY, CDR2 SVGEGT. Trimming cost V 7 bases and J 5 bases; bases outside gene matches: 18.

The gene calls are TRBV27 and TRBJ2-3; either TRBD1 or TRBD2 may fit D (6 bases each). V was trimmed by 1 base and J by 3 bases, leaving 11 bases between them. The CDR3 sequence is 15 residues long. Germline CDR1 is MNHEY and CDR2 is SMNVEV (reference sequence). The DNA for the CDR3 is TGTGCCAGCAGTTTATTTGGGGGGCGTACAGATACGCAGTATTTT. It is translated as CASSLFGGRTDTQYF.

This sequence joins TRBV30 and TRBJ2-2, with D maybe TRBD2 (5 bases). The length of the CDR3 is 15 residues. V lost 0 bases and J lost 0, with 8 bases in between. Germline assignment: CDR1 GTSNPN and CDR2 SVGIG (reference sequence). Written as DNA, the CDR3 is TGTGCCTGGAGTGTAAGAGGGCCGAACACCGGGGAGCTGTTTTTT. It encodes CAWSVRGPNTGELFF.

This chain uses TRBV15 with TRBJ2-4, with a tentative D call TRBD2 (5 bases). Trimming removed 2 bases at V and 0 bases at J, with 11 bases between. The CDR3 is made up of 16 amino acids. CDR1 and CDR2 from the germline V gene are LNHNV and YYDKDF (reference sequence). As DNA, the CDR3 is TGTGCCACCAGCAGAACTAGGACCTTAGCCAAAAACATTCAGTACTTC. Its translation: CATSRTRTLAKNIQYF.

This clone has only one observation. The CDR3 DNA reads as TGTGCCAGCAGCTTCCCGAGGGTTGACGGCACAGATACGCAGTATTTT. It specifies CASSFPRVDGTDTQYF. The rearrangement links TRBV7-9 to TRBJ2-3; perhaps TRBD2 as D (5 bases). The CDR3 extends over 16 amino acids. V shed 3 bases and J shed 1 base, with 14 bases lying between them. Germline CDR1 is SEHNR and CDR2 is FQNEAQ (reference sequence).

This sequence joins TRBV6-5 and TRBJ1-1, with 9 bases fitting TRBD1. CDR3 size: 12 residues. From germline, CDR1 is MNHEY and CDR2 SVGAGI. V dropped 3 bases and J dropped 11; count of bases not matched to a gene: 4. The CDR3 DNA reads TGTGCCAGCAGTTATAGGACAGGGGACGCTTTCTTT. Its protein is CASSYRTGDAFF.

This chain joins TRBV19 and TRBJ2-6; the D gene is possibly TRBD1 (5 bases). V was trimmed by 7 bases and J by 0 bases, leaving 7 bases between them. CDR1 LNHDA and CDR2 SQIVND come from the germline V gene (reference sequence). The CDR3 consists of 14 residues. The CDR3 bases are TGTGCCAGTACCAGGGTCTCTGGGGCCAACGTCCTGACTTTC. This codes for CASTRVSGANVLTF.

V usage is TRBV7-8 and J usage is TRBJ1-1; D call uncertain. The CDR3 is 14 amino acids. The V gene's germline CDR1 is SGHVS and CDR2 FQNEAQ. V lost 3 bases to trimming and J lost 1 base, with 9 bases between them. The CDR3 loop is CASSFYGGNTEAFF. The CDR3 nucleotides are TGTGCCAGCAGCTTCTATGGAGGGAACACTGAAGCTTTCTTT.

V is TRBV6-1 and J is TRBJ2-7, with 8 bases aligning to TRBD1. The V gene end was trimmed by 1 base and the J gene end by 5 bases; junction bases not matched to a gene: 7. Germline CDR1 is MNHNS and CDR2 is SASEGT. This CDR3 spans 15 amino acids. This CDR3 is CASSEGTGGIDEQYF. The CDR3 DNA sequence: TGTGCCAGCAGTGAAGGAACAGGGGGTATAGACGAGCAGTACTTC.

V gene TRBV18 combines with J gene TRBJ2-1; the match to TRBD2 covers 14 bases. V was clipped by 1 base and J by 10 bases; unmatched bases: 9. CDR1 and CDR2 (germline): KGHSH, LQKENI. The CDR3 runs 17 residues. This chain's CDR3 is CASSPRTGTSGSGEQFF. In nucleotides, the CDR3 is TGTGCCAGCTCACCACGCACCGGGACTAGCGGGAGTGGCGAGCAGTTCTTC.

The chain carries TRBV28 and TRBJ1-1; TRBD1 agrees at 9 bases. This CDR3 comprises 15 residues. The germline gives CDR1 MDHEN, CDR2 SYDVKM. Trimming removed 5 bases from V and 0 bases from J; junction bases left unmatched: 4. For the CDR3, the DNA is TGTGCCAGCAGTGCACGGACAGGGGTGAACACTGAAGCTTTCTTT. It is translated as CASSARTGVNTEAFF.

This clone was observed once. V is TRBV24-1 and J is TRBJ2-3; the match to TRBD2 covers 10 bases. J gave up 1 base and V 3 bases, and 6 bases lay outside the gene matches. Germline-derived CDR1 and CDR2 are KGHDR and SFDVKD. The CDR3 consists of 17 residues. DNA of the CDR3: TGTGCCACCAGTGATACCACCGGGACTAGCGGCACAGATACGCAGTATTTT. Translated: CATSDTTGTSGTDTQYF.

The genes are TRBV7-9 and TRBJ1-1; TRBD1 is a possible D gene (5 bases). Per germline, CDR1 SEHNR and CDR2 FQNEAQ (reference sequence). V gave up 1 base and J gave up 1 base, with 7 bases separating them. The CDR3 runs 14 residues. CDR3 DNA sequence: TGTGCCAGCAGCTTAGTGGGGACGAACACTGAAGCTTTCTTT. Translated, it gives CASSLVGTNTEAFF.

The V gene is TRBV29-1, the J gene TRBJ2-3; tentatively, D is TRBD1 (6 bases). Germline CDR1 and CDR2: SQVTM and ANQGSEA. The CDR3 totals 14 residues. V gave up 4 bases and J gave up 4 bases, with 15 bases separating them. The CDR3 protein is CSVVGPGHSDTQYF. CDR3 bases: TGCAGCGTTGTGGGACCGGGACACTCAGATACGCAGTATTTT.

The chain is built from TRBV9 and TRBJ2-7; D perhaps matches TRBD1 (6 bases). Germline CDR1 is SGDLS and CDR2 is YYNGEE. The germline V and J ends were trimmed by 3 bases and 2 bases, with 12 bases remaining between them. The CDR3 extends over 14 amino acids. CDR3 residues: CASSASGDTYEQYF. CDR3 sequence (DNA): TGTGCCAGCAGCGCCTCTGGGGACACCTACGAGCAGTACTTC.

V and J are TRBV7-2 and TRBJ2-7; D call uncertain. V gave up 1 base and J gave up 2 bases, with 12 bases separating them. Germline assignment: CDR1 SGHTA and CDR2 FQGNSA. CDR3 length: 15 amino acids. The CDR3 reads CASSLVRAEAYEQYF. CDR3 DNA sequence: TGTGCCAGCAGCTTAGTTAGGGCGGAAGCCTACGAGCAGTACTTC. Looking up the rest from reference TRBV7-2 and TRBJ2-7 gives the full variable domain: GAGVSQSPSNKVTEKGKDVELRCDPISGHTALYWYRQSLGQGLEFLIYFQGNSAPDKSGLPSDRFSAERTGGSVSTLTIQRTQQEDSAVYLCASSLVRAEAYEQYFGPGTRLTVT.

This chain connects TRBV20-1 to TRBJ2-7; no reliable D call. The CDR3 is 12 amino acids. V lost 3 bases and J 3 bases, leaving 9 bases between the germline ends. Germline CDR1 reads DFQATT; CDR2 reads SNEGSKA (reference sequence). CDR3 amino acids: CSASLGGYEQYF. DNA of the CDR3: TGCAGTGCTAGTTTGGGCGGCTACGAGCAGTACTTC.

CDR3: CARISDGGGGYGYTF. Written as DNA, the CDR3 is TGTGCCAGAATTTCCGACGGAGGGGGCGGCTATGGCTACACCTTC. The rearrangement uses TRBV30 and TRBJ1-2, with 7 bases lining up with TRBD1. The ends lost 8 bases at V and 4 bases at J; junction bases unmatched: 16. CDR1 is GTSNPN and CDR2 is SVGIG in the germline V gene (reference sequence). This CDR3 has 15 residues.

The CDR3 sequence is CASSLFRGDRIGYF. DNA of the CDR3: TGTGCCAGCAGTTTATTCCGCGGGGACAGGATCGGGTACTTC. The chain carries TRBV28 and TRBJ2-5, with 8 bases fitting TRBD1. Germline trimming cut 1 base from V and 13 bases from J; bases unmatched to any gene: 11. The length of the CDR3 is 14 residues. The germline gives CDR1 MDHEN, CDR2 SYDVKM.

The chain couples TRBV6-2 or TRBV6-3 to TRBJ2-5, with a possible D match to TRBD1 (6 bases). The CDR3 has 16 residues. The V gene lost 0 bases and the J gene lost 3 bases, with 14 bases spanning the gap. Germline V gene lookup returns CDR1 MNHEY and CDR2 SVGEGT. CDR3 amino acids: CASSYSGAVKKETQYF. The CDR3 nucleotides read TGTGCCAGCAGTTACTCGGGGGCCGTAAAAAAAGAGACCCAGTACTTC.

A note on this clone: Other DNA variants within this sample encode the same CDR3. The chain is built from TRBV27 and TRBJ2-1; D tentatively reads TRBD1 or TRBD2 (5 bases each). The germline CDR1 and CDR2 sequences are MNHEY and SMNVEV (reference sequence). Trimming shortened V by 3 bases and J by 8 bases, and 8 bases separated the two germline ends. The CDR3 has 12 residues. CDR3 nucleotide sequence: TGTGCCAGCAGTTTTCGAGGGGATGAGCAGTTCTTC. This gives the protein CASSFRGDEQFF.